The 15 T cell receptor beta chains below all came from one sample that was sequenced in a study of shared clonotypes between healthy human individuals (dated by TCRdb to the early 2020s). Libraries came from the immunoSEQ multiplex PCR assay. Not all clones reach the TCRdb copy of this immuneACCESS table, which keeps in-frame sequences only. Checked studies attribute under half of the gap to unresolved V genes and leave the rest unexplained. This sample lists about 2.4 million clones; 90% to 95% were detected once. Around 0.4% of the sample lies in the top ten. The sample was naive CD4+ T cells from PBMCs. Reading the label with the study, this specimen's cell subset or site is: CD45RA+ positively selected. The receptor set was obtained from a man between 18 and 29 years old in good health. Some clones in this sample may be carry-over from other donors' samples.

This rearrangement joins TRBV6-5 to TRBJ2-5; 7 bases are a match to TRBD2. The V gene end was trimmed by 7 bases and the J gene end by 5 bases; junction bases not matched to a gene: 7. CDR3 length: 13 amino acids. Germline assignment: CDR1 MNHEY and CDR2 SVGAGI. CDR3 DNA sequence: TGTGCCAGCACCGACGGGGGGACGGAGACCCAGTACTTC. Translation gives CASTDGGTETQYF.

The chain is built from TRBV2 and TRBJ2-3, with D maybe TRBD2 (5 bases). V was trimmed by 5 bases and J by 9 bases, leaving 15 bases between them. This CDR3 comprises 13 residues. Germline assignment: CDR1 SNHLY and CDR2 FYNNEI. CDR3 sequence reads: CASSWLPPGTQYF. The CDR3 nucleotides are TGTGCCAGCAGTTGGTTACCACCGGGAACGCAGTATTTT.

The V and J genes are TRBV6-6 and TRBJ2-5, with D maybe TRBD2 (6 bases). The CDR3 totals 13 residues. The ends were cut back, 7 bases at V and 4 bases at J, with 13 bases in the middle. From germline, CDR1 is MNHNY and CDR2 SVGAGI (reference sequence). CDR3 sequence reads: CASTLLGGETQYF. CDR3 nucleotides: TGTGCCAGCACCCTGTTGGGGGGAGAGACCCAGTACTTC.

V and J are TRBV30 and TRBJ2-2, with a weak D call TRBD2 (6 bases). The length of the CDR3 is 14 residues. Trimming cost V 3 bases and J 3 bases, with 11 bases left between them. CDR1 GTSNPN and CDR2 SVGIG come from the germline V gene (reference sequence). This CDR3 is CAWRATSHTGELFF. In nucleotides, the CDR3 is TGTGCCTGGAGAGCGACTAGTCACACCGGGGAGCTGTTTTTT.

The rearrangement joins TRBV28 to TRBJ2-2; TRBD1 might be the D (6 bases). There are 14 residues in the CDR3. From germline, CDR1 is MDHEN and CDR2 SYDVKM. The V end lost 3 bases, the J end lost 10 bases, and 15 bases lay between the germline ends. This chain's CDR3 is CASSLVQGGSELFF. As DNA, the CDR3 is TGTGCCAGCAGTTTGGTACAGGGCGGTTCGGAGCTGTTTTTT.

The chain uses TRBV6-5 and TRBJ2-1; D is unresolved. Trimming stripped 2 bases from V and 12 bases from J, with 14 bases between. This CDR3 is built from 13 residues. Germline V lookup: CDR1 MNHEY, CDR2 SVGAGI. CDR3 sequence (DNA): TGTGCCAGCAGTTACGAGCGTGGCCTTATGCAGTTCTTC. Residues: CASSYERGLMQFF.

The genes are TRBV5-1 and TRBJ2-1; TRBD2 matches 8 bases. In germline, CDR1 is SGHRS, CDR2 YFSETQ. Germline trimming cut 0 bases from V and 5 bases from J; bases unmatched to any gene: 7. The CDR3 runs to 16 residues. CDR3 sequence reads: CASSLDTSGQNNEQFF. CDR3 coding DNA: TGCGCCAGCAGCTTGGATACTAGCGGACAAAACAATGAGCAGTTCTTC.

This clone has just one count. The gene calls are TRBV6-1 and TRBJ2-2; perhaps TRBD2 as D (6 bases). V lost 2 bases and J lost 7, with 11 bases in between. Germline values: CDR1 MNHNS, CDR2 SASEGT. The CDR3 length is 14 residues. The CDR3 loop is CASSEWPGSGELFF. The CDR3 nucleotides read TGTGCCAGCAGTGAATGGCCCGGGAGCGGGGAGCTGTTTTTT.

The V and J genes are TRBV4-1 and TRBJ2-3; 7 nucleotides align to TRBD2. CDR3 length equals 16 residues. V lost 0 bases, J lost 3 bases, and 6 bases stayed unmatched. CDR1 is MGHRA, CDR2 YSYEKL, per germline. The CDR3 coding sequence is TGCGCCAGCAGCCAAGAAAGGGCGGGAGAGACAGATACGCAGTATTTT. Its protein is CASSQERAGETDTQYF.

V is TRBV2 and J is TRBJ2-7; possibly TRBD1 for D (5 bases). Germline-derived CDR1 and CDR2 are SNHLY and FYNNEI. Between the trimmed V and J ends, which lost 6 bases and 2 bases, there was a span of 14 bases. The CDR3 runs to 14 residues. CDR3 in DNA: TGTGCCAGCAGCCTAGGGGTAAGGGCCTACGAGCAGTACTTC. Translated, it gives CASSLGVRAYEQYF.

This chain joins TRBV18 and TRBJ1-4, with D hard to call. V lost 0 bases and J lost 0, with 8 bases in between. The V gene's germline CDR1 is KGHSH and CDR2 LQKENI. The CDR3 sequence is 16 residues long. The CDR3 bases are TGTGCCAGCTCACCACCTAATTTTGCAACTAATGAAAAACTGTTTTTT. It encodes CASSPPNFATNEKLFF. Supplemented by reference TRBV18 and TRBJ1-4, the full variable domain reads NAGVMQNPRHLVRRRGQEARLRCSPMKGHSHVYWYRQLPEEGLKFMVYLQKENIIDESGMPKERFSAEFPKEGPSILRIQQVVRGDSAAYFCASSPPNFATNEKLFFGSGTQLSVL.

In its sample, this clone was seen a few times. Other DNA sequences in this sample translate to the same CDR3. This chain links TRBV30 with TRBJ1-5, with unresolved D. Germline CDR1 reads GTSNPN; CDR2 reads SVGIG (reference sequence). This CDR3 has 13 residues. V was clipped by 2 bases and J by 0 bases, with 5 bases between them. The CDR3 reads CAWSSGSNQPQHF. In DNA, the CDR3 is TGTGCCTGGAGTTCGGGTAGCAATCAGCCCCAGCATTTT.

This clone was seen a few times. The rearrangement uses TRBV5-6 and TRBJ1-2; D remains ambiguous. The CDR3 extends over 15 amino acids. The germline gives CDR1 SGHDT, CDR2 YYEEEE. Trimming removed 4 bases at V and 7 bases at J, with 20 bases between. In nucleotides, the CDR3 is TGTGCCAGCAGCCCAGTAGCGGGGTTGAATTCTGGCTACACCTTC. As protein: CASSPVAGLNSGYTF.

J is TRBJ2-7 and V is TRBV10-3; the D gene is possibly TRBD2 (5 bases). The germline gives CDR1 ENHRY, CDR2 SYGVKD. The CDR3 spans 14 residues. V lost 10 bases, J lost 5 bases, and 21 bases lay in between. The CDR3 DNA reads TGTGCCACCAGGCAGATGGCAGCGGACCACGAGCAGTACTTC. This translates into CATRQMAADHEQYF.

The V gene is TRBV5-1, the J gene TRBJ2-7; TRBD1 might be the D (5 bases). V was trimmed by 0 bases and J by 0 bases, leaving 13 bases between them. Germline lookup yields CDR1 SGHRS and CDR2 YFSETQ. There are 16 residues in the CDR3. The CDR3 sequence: CASSLALAQASYEQYF. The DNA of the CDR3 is TGCGCCAGCAGCTTGGCTCTCGCACAGGCCTCCTACGAGCAGTACTTC.